The 6 T cell receptor beta chains listed next were all sequenced from one sample in a study of T cell changes during pregnancy in multiple sclerosis. TCRdb's table, derived via immunoSEQ multiplex PCR, lists solely in-frame clones and lacks some. Here the sample spans 75,000 to 95,000 clones, 93% being singletons. This specimen was peripheral blood, taken in the second trimester of pregnancy. All receptors come from a female donor with multiple sclerosis, enrolled in a pregnancy study.

V usage is TRBV5-4 and J usage is TRBJ1-3; no clear D gene. The V gene lost 5 bases and the J gene lost 7 bases, with 7 bases spanning the gap. Per germline, CDR1 SGHNT and CDR2 YYREEE (reference sequence). This CDR3 spans 11 amino acids. CDR3 in amino acids: CASRSGNTIYF. In DNA form, the CDR3 reads TGTGCCAGCAGGTCCGGGAACACCATATATTTT.

This sequence joins TRBV5-1 and TRBJ2-7; D gene uncertain. This CDR3 is 14 amino acids long. V lost 0 bases and J lost 2, with 9 bases in between. The germline CDR1 and CDR2 sequences are SGHRS and YFSETQ. The CDR3 protein is CASSLGSEPYEQYF. CDR3 coding DNA: TGCGCCAGCAGCTTGGGGTCGGAGCCCTACGAGCAGTACTTC.

The rearrangement joins TRBV5-1 to TRBJ1-3; 8 bases map to TRBD1. The V and J ends lost 4 bases and 6 bases, in that order; junction bases with no gene match: 12. Germline-derived CDR1 and CDR2 are SGHRS and YFSETQ. This CDR3 comprises 16 residues. As DNA, the CDR3 is TGCGCCAGCAGCCCTATATTGACAGGGGACTTAAACACCATATATTTT. Residues: CASSPILTGDLNTIYF.

CDR3 DNA sequence: TGTGCCAGCAGAGAAGCGGCAAGCACAGATACGCAGTATTTT. Translated: CASREAASTDTQYF. The chain links TRBV10-3 to TRBJ2-3; TRBD2 is a possible D gene (5 bases). The CDR3 spans 14 residues. The germline V gene encodes CDR1 ENHRY and CDR2 SYGVKD. Trimming left V 10 bases short and J 0 bases short, with 14 bases between.

The rearrangement joins TRBV11-3 to TRBJ2-1, with 9 bases lining up with TRBD2. The CDR3 consists of 13 residues. CDR1 is SGHNT and CDR2 is YENEEA in the germline V gene. The V gene end was trimmed by 5 bases and the J gene end by 5 bases; junction bases not matched to a gene: 1. CDR3 DNA: TGTGCCAGCAGCCCTAGCGGGGACAATGAGCAGTTCTTC. This translates into CASSPSGDNEQFF.

The V call is TRBV19, the J call TRBJ2-1, with 10 bases lining up with TRBD1. The V segment lost 2 bases and the J segment 5 bases; nucleotides outside the gene matches: 3. The CDR3 covers 15 residues. The germline CDR1 and CDR2 sequences are LNHDA and SQIVND (reference sequence). CDR3 sequence: CASSIWDRGHNEQFF. CDR3 nucleotide sequence: TGTGCCAGTAGTATATGGGACAGGGGACACAATGAGCAGTTCTTC.